This TCR beta chain came from a study of siplizumab effects on memory and regulatory T cells. The CDR3 has 13 residues. Germline values: CDR1 SGHNT, CDR2 YENEEA. Trimming took off 1 base at V and 5 bases at J, with 6 bases between the two ends. Measured with immunoSEQ multiplex PCR; TCRdb has only the in-frame clones, and not every one. The table has about 40,000 clones, around 92% seen once. Naive, memory, effector memory and TEMRA subsets, all unstimulated, were sequenced in three donor pairs. Points on this clone: Its cognate antigen is unknown.

Points from the study as a whole: Only a minor fraction of alloreactive clones mapped to unstimulated subsets.

Sequenced input: naive CD4+ T cells sorted from blood. This TCR derives from a human donor in good health. The chain carries TRBV11-3 and TRBJ2-1; D is unclear. CDR3: CASSLGPHNEQFF. The CDR3 coding sequence is TGTGCCAGCAGCTTAGGTCCCCACAATGAGCAGTTCTTC.